One sample yielded the 11 T cell receptor beta chains listed below, sequenced in a study of blood T cell repertoires in COVID-19. Libraries were prepared by immunoSEQ multiplex PCR; TCRdb keeps only in-frame clonotypes and omits some of them. In the table there are 100,000 to 150,000 clones, 79% of which are singletons. The sample consisted of peripheral blood. The receptors come from a man in his forties with active or convalescent COVID-19.

The chain joins TRBV2 to TRBJ2-2; perhaps TRBD1 as D (6 bases). V was clipped by 6 bases and J by 0 bases, with 8 bases between them. In germline, CDR1 is SNHLY, CDR2 FYNNEI. The CDR3 contains 14 residues. DNA of the CDR3: TGTGCCAGCAGGGGACAAGCGAACACCGGGGAGCTGTTTTTT. Translated, it gives CASRGQANTGELFF.

The chain carries TRBV6-5 and TRBJ2-7; maybe TRBD2 (7 bases). Deletions cut 0 bases from V and 2 bases from J, with 11 bases between. CDR1 MNHEY and CDR2 SVGAGI come from the germline V gene. This CDR3 has 15 amino acids. The CDR3 nucleotides read TGTGCCAGCAGTTACTCGACCGGGGGGCCCTACGAGCAGTACTTC. Residues: CASSYSTGGPYEQYF.

V gene TRBV12-3 or TRBV12-4 combines with J gene TRBJ2-1, with 7 bases aligning to TRBD1. The CDR3 spans 13 residues. Unmatched junction bases numbered 8, after V lost 6 bases and J lost 9 bases. CDR3 residues: CASRLRQGIEQFF. The DNA of the CDR3 is TGTGCCAGCAGACTAAGACAGGGCATTGAGCAGTTCTTC.

The chain has TRBV11-3 and TRBJ1-1, with 8 bases identical to TRBD1. Germline values: CDR1 SGHNT, CDR2 YENEEA. The CDR3 contains 13 residues. Losses at the gene ends were 5 bases for V and 5 bases for J; bases not matched to a gene: 4. The CDR3 region is CASSLTGGTEAFF. The CDR3 region has the DNA TGTGCCAGCAGCCTTACAGGGGGAACTGAAGCTTTCTTT.

The chain joins TRBV5-4 to TRBJ1-6, with unresolved D. The V and J ends lost 0 bases and 4 bases respectively, with 8 bases between them. The CDR3 runs to 15 residues. Looked up from germline, CDR1 is SGHNT and CDR2 is YYREEE (reference sequence). The CDR3 loop reads CASSLGTGYNSPLHF. In DNA form, the CDR3 reads TGTGCCAGCAGCTTGGGCACGGGTTATAATTCACCCCTCCACTTT.

The genes are TRBV3-1 (or the pseudogene TRBV3-2) and TRBJ2-1; possibly TRBD2 for D (6 bases). The CDR3 is 15 amino acids. V lost 4 bases and J 7 bases, leaving 17 bases between the germline ends. The germline CDR1 and CDR2 sequences are LGHDT and YNNKEL (reference sequence). Here the CDR3 reads CASSRPGTLVNEQFF. For the CDR3, the DNA is TGTGCCAGCAGCCGGCCCGGGACTCTAGTTAATGAGCAGTTCTTC.

This rearrangement joins TRBV7-9 to TRBJ2-7, with a tentative D call TRBD1 (6 bases). The CDR3 totals 15 residues. Per the germline V gene, CDR1 is SEHNR and CDR2 is FQNEAQ (reference sequence). Trimming pared 1 base from V and 3 bases from J, leaving 13 bases between. CDR3 in amino acids: CASSLGWEGGYEQYF. In nucleotides, the CDR3 is TGTGCCAGCAGCTTAGGCTGGGAAGGGGGCTACGAGCAGTACTTC.

The CDR3 coding sequence is TGTGCCAGCAGCTTAGTAATAACAGGGAGATTTTACGAGCAGTACTTC. This translates into CASSLVITGRFYEQYF. J is TRBJ2-7 and V is TRBV11-3, with TRBD1 as a possible D gene (6 bases). CDR1 SGHNT and CDR2 YENEEA come from the germline V gene. Between the trimmed V and J ends, which lost 1 base and 4 bases, there was a span of 17 bases. The CDR3 length is 16 residues.

The gene calls are TRBV10-2 and TRBJ1-1, with D perhaps matching TRBD1 (6 bases). The V gene's germline CDR1 is WSHSY and CDR2 SAAADI. Trimming cost V 11 bases and J 6 bases, with 19 bases left between them. The CDR3 runs to 13 residues. CDR3 residues: CAVEQQGSAEAFF. The CDR3 DNA reads TGCGCCGTTGAACAACAGGGTTCAGCTGAAGCTTTCTTT.

The chain combines TRBV7-2 with TRBJ2-3, with 7 bases aligning to TRBD1. V was pared by 5 bases and J by 0 bases, with 5 bases of the junction left unmatched. This CDR3 has 15 amino acids. CDR1 is SGHTA and CDR2 is FQGNSA in the germline V gene. The CDR3 sequence is CASSLDRPSTDTQYF. Written as DNA, the CDR3 is TGTGCCAGCAGCCTGGACAGGCCAAGCACAGATACGCAGTATTTT.

The chain uses TRBV5-1 and TRBJ2-5, with 14 bases that match TRBD2. Germline V gene lookup returns CDR1 SGHRS and CDR2 YFSETQ. The CDR3 is 16 residues long. The junction had 12 bases not matched to a gene; V was cut back by 9 bases and J by 5 bases. As DNA, the CDR3 is TGCGCCACCGGGACTAGCGGGAGTATGGGTACGGAGACCCAGTACTTC. This encodes CATGTSGSMGTETQYF.